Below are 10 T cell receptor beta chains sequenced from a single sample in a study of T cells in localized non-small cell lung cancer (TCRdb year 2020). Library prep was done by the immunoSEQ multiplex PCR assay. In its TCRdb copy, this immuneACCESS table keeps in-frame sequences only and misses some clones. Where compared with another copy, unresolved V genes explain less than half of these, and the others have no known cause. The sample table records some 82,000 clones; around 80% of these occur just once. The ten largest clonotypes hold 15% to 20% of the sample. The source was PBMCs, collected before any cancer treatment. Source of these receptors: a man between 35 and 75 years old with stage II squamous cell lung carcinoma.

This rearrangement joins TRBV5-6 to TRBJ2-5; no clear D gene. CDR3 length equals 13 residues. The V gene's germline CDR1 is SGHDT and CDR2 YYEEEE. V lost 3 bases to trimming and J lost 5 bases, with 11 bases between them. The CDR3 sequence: CASSSWGHETQYF. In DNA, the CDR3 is TGTGCCAGCAGCTCATGGGGTCACGAGACCCAGTACTTC.

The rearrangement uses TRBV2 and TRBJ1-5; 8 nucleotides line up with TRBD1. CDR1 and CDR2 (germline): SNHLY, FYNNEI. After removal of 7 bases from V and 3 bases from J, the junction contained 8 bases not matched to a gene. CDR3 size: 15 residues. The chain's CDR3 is CASKSRTGSNQPQHF. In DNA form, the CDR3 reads TGTGCCAGCAAGTCCCGGACAGGGTCCAATCAGCCCCAGCATTTT.

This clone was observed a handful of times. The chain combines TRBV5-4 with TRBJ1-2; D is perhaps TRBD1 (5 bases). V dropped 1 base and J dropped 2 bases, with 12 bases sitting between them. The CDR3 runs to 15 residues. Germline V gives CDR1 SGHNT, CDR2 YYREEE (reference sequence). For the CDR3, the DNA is TGTGCCAGCAGCTTGTTAACAGGAACGAACTATGGCTACACCTTC. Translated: CASSLLTGTNYGYTF.

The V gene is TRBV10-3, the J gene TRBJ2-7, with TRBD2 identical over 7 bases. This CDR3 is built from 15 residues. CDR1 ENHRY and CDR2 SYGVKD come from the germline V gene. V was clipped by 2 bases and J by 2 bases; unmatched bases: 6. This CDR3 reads CAISEQVAGTYEQYF. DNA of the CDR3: TGTGCCATCAGTGAGCAGGTAGCGGGTACCTACGAGCAGTACTTC.

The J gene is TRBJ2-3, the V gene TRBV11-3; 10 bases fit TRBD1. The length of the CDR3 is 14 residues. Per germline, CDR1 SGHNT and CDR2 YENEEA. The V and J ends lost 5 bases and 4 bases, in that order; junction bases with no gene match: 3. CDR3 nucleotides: TGTGCCAGCAGCCCAGGACAGGGGGCAGATACGCAGTATTTT. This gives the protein CASSPGQGADTQYF.

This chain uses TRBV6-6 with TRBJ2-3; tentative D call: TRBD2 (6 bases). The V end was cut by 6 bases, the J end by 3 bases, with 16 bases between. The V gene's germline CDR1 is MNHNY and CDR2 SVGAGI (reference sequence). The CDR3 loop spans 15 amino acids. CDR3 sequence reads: CASRAGPGMTDTQYF. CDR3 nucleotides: TGTGCCAGCAGAGCGGGCCCTGGAATGACAGATACGCAGTATTTT.

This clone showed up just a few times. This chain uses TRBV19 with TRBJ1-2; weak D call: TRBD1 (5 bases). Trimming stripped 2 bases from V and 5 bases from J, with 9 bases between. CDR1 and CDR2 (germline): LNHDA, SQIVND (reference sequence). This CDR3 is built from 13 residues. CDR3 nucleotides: TGTGCCAGTAGTATACAGGGAAGGTATGGCTACACCTTC. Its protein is CASSIQGRYGYTF.

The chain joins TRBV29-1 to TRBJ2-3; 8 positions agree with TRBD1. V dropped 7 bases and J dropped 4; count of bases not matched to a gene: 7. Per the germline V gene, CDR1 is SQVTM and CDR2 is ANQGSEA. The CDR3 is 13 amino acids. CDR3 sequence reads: CSETQGAADTQYF. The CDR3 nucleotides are TGCAGCGAGACTCAGGGGGCGGCAGATACGCAGTATTTT.

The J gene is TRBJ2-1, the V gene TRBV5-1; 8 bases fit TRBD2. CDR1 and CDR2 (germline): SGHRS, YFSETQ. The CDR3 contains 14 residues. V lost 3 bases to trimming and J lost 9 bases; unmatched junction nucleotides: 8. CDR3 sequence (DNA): TGCGCCAGCAGCTCCGCGGGGGGACGGGGTGAGCAGTTCTTC. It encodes CASSSAGGRGEQFF.

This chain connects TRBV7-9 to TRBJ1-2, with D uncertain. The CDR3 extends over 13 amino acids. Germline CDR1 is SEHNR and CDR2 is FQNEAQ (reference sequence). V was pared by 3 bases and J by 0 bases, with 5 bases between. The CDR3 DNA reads TGTGCCAGCAGCTTGGAGACTAACTATGGCTACACCTTC. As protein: CASSLETNYGYTF.